The entry below gives a single T cell receptor beta chain sequence along with its context. Its antigen is unknown. The data stem from a study of T cell responses to AZD1222 COVID-19 vaccine. Study observations and caveats: Spike-specific TCR repertoires showed rising breadth and depth after two AZD1222 doses. Dominant CD4 TCR responses targeted spike regions 160-218 and 743-854. The number of AZD1222 recipients seropositive at baseline was only 6 or 7.

TCRdb keeps only in-frame clones here, not all; method: immunoSEQ multiplex PCR. This sample carries 200,000 to 250,000 clones, around 94% of them seen once, and the ten largest clones take 1.5% to 2%. Per the germline V gene, CDR1 is SGHVS and CDR2 is FNYEAQ. The CDR3 sequence is 15 residues long. The V gene lost 2 bases and the J gene lost 1 base, with 11 bases spanning the gap. The material was peripheral blood, obtained 28 days after the second dose of the MenACWY control vaccine. The chain has TRBV7-6 and TRBJ1-1; D is ambiguous. The TCR sequence derives from an adult who received the MenACWY meningococcal vaccine as a control. The chain's CDR3 is CASSLIVGENTEAFF. CDR3 coding DNA: TGTGCCAGCAGCTTAATTGTCGGCGAGAACACTGAAGCTTTCTTT.